The following is a TCR beta chain sequence with its context. Its matching antigen is unknown. The data derive from a study of Tregs in tolerant kidney transplant recipients. Study observations and caveats: For some patients, primers changed over time, blocking nucleotide-level comparison. Antigen-driven expansion was suggested because donor-specific Tregs expanded more than all Tregs in tolerant patients.

An overnight rest at 37°C with about 200 IU/ml IL-2 preceded regulatory T cell sorting from thawed PBMCs. Here immunoSEQ multiplex PCR was the method, and the copy in TCRdb shows in-frame clones only, minus some. The sample includes just under 65,000 clones, 95% to 98% of them seen just once. The source of this sequence is a human donor who received a combined kidney and bone marrow transplant. The sequences come from Tregs from blood, collected before the transplant.

This CDR3 is CASSGTGLGGGYTF. Here the CDR3 DNA reads TGTGCCAGCAGTGGGACAGGGCTAGGGGGTGGCTACACCTTC. V and J are TRBV27 and TRBJ1-2; TRBD1 agrees at 9 bases. Germline CDR1 MNHEY, CDR2 SMNVEV (reference sequence). This CDR3 contains 14 residues. V gave up 5 bases and J gave up 7 bases; unmatched junction bases: 8.